This T cell receptor beta chain was obtained from a study of T cells in Graves' hyperthyroidism and ophthalmopathy. Amplification targeted TCR beta CDR3 regions from RNA transcripts. HTBI primers were employed in a first-round RT-PCR of the TCR CDR3. TCRdb itself ran the multiplex PCR reads through MiXCR, one entry per CDR3 protein. The sample lists about 560,000 distinct CDR3 sequences; around 13% were seen once. In regard to this clonotype: Its specificity is unknown.

The germline gives CDR1 DFQATT, CDR2 SNEGSKA (reference sequence). V shed 5 bases, J shed 1 base, and the junction held 7 bases outside the gene matches. The CDR3 contains 14 residues. If no ophthalmopathy progression occurred within 18 months, Graves' hyperthyroidism was stable. Pregnant or lactating patients were excluded, as were those with uncontrolled infection or other autoimmune disease. It was 8 to 10 ml of fresh peripheral blood that supplied the PBMCs. Study-wide results and limits: Onset of ophthalmopathy came a median approximately 6.5 months after the model predicted it.

This chain connects TRBV20-1 to TRBJ1-2, with TRBD1 matching 7 bases. The sequencing input was blood. The source of this sequence is a woman aged 35 to 49 with Graves' hyperthyroidism. The CDR3 DNA reads as TGCAGTGCTTCCCGGACAGGTTATAACTATGGCTACACCTTC. The encoded protein is CSASRTGYNYGYTF.